These 29 T cell receptor beta chains originate from one sample sequenced in a study of beta chain features in type 1 diabetes. Every isolated RNA sample was fully reverse transcribed, so sequencing captured expressed TCRB transcripts. Using immunoSEQ multiplex PCR, the repertoire was profiled, and TCRdb retains in-frame clones only, with some absent. The table lists some 270,000 clones, approximately 8.1% of them singletons. Sequencing input: central memory CD4+ T cells from blood. These receptors came from a woman between 18 and 29 years old in good health.

This clone showed up just a few times. The chain combines TRBV7-2 with TRBJ2-1; 12 bases are a match to TRBD1. The germline gives CDR1 SGHTA, CDR2 FQGNSA. J was trimmed by 5 bases and V by 3 bases; bases with no gene match: 2. The CDR3 extends over 15 amino acids. This chain's CDR3 is CASSFWDRGHNEQFF. As DNA, the CDR3 is TGTGCCAGCAGCTTCTGGGACAGGGGGCACAATGAGCAGTTCTTC.

This clone occurred once. V and J are TRBV4-1 and TRBJ2-3, with D possibly being TRBD1 or TRBD2 (6 bases each). Germline V gene lookup returns CDR1 MGHRA and CDR2 YSYEKL. Trimming pared 0 bases from V and 6 bases from J, leaving 16 bases between. The CDR3 runs 16 residues. CDR3 sequence reads: CASSQEWGAQRDTQYF. The CDR3 DNA is TGCGCCAGCAGCCAAGAATGGGGGGCCCAAAGGGATACGCAGTATTTT.

V usage is TRBV6-1 and J usage is TRBJ1-2, with a possible D match to TRBD1 (5 bases). Germline assignment: CDR1 MNHNS and CDR2 SASEGT. V shed 4 bases and J shed 7 bases, with 10 bases lying between them. This CDR3 is 12 amino acids long. CDR3 sequence (DNA): TGTGCCAGCAGTGTCCAGGGTACTGGCTACACCTTC. As protein: CASSVQGTGYTF.

This clone was counted between two and nine times. The chain has TRBV6-5 and TRBJ1-4; D gene unclear. Per the germline V gene, CDR1 is MNHEY and CDR2 is SVGAGI. Trimming shortened V by 7 bases and J by 5 bases, and 17 bases separated the two germline ends. The CDR3 has 15 residues. In nucleotides, the CDR3 is TGTGCCAGCAAAAGGATGGAGGCGGCGAATGAAAAACTGTTTTTT. This encodes CASKRMEAANEKLFF.

This clone appeared a few times. Other DNA sequences of this sample code for an identical CDR3. The rearrangement uses TRBV13 and TRBJ2-7; D possibly corresponds to TRBD1 (6 bases). Between the trimmed V and J ends, which lost 5 bases and 1 base, there was a span of 9 bases. Germline-derived CDR1 and CDR2 are PRHDT and FYEKMQ (reference sequence). CDR3 size: 13 residues. The CDR3 reads CASSPRGSYEQYF. CDR3 in DNA: TGTGCCAGCAGCCCCAGGGGTTCCTACGAGCAGTACTTC.

The gene calls are TRBV7-2 and TRBJ1-5, with no clear D. This CDR3 has 15 amino acids. Trimming removed 4 bases at V and 4 bases at J, with 14 bases between. Germline values: CDR1 SGHTA, CDR2 FQGNSA. CDR3 coding DNA: TGTGCCAGCAGCTCCCAAGGCAGGAGAAATCAGCCCCAGCATTTT. This gives the protein CASSSQGRRNQPQHF.

This clone was counted only a few times. This chain links TRBV12-5 with TRBJ2-2, with 7 bases aligning to TRBD1. Germline CDR1 LGHNT, CDR2 FRNRAP. This CDR3 has 15 amino acids. The ends lost 1 base at V and 5 bases at J; junction bases unmatched: 4. The CDR3 bases are TGTGCTAGTGGTTTGGGACAGGGAGAAACCGGGGAGCTGTTTTTT. This encodes CASGLGQGETGELFF.

This clone was recorded a few times. This chain joins TRBV16 and TRBJ2-7, with 7 bases matching TRBD1. The V gene's germline CDR1 is KGHSY and CDR2 FQNENV. CDR3 length: 17 residues. Trimming took 4 bases from V and 3 from J; bases not matched to a gene: 15. For the CDR3, the DNA is TGTGCCAGCAGCCTGAGGGGGCAAGATCCGCTGCGCTACGAGCAGTACGTC. Translated, it gives CASSLRGQDPLRYEQYV.

CDR3 region: CASSLGRGALHF. As DNA, the CDR3 is TGCGCCAGCAGCTTGGGACGAGGGGCCCTCCACTTT. The J gene is TRBJ1-6, the V gene TRBV5-1; perhaps TRBD1 as D (5 bases). The V gene's germline CDR1 is SGHRS and CDR2 YFSETQ. V was clipped by 0 bases and J by 14 bases, with 9 bases between them. The CDR3 spans 12 residues.

This clone appeared a few times. V and J are TRBV5-1 and TRBJ2-1; weak D call: TRBD1 (6 bases). V lost 4 bases and J 2 bases, leaving 13 bases between the germline ends. The germline CDR1 and CDR2 sequences are SGHRS and YFSETQ. The CDR3 totals 15 residues. The CDR3 nucleotides read TGCGCCAGCAGCCCAACAGGGCCTACCTACAATGAGCAGTTCTTC. It encodes CASSPTGPTYNEQFF.

The gene calls are TRBV7-3 and TRBJ2-7; TRBD1 matches 7 bases. CDR1 SGHTA and CDR2 FQGTGA come from the germline V gene. The CDR3 spans 14 residues. The V and J ends lost 5 bases and 5 bases, in that order; junction bases with no gene match: 9. The DNA of the CDR3 is TGTGCCAGCAGCGCAACTCTCCAGGGGGACGAGCAGTACGTC. Residues: CASSATLQGDEQYV.

The chain combines TRBV18 with TRBJ1-1; D ambiguous. Trimming cost V 3 bases and J 1 base, with 12 bases left between them. Germline assignment: CDR1 KGHSH and CDR2 LQKENI. The CDR3 contains 15 residues. Here the CDR3 DNA reads TGTGCCAGCTCACCCACCAGCCTCTCGAACACTGAAGCTTTCTTT. This codes for CASSPTSLSNTEAFF.

This clone was detected many times. V usage is TRBV28 and J usage is TRBJ2-3; D unresolved. Germline CDR1 and CDR2: MDHEN and SYDVKM. Trimming cost V 5 bases and J 5 bases, with 8 bases left between them. The CDR3 contains 12 residues. The CDR3 bases are TGTGCCAGCAGTGCCCGATTAGATACGCAGTATTTT. Its protein product is CASSARLDTQYF.

This clone was seen only a few times. This chain links TRBV5-1 with TRBJ2-5; 9 positions agree with TRBD2. The CDR3 has 17 residues. The germline V gene has CDR1 SGHRS and CDR2 YFSETQ. The junction had 8 bases not matched to a gene; V was cut back by 0 bases and J by 2 bases. This CDR3 reads CASSLGGLTSGQETQYF. The CDR3 nucleotides are TGCGCCAGCAGCTTGGGGGGCCTGACTAGCGGACAAGAGACCCAGTACTTC.

This rearrangement joins TRBV5-1 to TRBJ2-1; D remains ambiguous. Trimming removed 0 bases from V and 6 bases from J, with 7 bases in between. The CDR3 contains 13 residues. The germline gives CDR1 SGHRS, CDR2 YFSETQ. CDR3 bases: TGCGCCAGCAGCTTGGTTATGGGCAATGAGCAGTTCTTC. Its protein is CASSLVMGNEQFF. Combining the CDR3 with reference TRBV5-1 and TRBJ2-1 gives the whole variable domain KAGVTQTPRYLIKTRGQQVTLSCSPISGHRSVSWYQQTPGQGLQFLFEYFSETQRNKGNFPGRFSGRQFSNSRSEMNVSTLELGDSALYLCASSLVMGNEQFFGPGTRLTVL.

This clone was observed a handful of times. The chain carries TRBV5-1 and TRBJ1-6; D is unclear. The germline V gene has CDR1 SGHRS and CDR2 YFSETQ. With 2 bases removed from V and 13 bases from J, the gap between germline ends came to 19 bases. The CDR3 is 15 amino acids. DNA for the CDR3: TGCGCCAGCAGCTTTCAGGCCGGAATGGACGGTCCCCTCCACTTT. Residues: CASSFQAGMDGPLHF. The full variable domain, completed using reference TRBV5-1 and TRBJ1-6, is KAGVTQTPRYLIKTRGQQVTLSCSPISGHRSVSWYQQTPGQGLQFLFEYFSETQRNKGNFPGRFSGRQFSNSRSEMNVSTLELGDSALYLCASSFQAGMDGPLHFGNGTRLTVT.

The gene calls are TRBV23-1 and TRBJ1-1; tentatively, D is TRBD1 (6 bases). TRBV23-1 is an open reading frame whose function is uncertain. V was pared by 0 bases and J by 9 bases, with 17 bases between. The CDR3 sequence is 15 residues long. CDR3 residues: CASSQSGSGVVKAFF. The CDR3 DNA follows: TGCGCCAGCAGTCAATCCGGGTCAGGGGTCGTGAAAGCTTTCTTT.

There are a few counts of this clone. The chain joins TRBV2 to TRBJ1-6; 10 bases match TRBD1. The CDR3 is made up of 16 amino acids. Losses at the gene ends were 3 bases for V and 9 bases for J; bases not matched to a gene: 8. The V gene's germline CDR1 is SNHLY and CDR2 FYNNEI. CDR3 DNA sequence: TGTGCCAGCAGTGAGACGGGGACAGGGGTCGGTTCACCCCTCCACTTT. This gives the protein CASSETGTGVGSPLHF.

This clone came up a few times. The chain combines TRBV6-1 with TRBJ2-7; the D is unclear. CDR3 length: 14 residues. V gave up 5 bases and J gave up 1 base, with 12 bases separating them. Germline loops: CDR1 MNHNS, CDR2 SASEGT. The CDR3, as DNA: TGTGCCAGCAGTCTTAGGACGGAGTCCTACGAGCAGTACGTC. Amino acids: CASSLRTESYEQYV.

The V gene is TRBV11-3, the J gene TRBJ2-5; 8 bases match TRBD1. Germline values: CDR1 SGHNT, CDR2 YENEEA. The V segment lost 5 bases and the J segment 4 bases; nucleotides outside the gene matches: 12. The CDR3 is made up of 16 amino acids. CDR3: CASSLGSRGLLETQYF. In DNA, the CDR3 is TGTGCCAGCAGCCTGGGGTCCAGGGGGCTGTTAGAGACCCAGTACTTC. Drawing the rest from reference TRBV11-3 and TRBJ2-5, the complete variable domain is EAGVVQSPRYKIIEKKQPVAFWCNPISGHNTLYWYLQNLGQGPELLIRYENEEAVDDSQLPKDRFSAERLKGVDSTLKIQPAELGDSAVYLCASSLGSRGLLETQYFGPGTRLLVL.

The rearrangement links TRBV18 to TRBJ1-6; D not resolved. Trimming stripped 6 bases from V and 10 bases from J, with 16 bases between. Germline assignment: CDR1 KGHSH and CDR2 LQKENI. The CDR3 totals 14 residues. The CDR3 DNA is TGTGCCAGCTCCCGACCTGAGGAGAGGTCACCCCTCCACTTT. Its protein is CASSRPEERSPLHF.

A few counts support this clone. The chain links TRBV30 to TRBJ1-5; 8 nucleotides match TRBD1. Germline V lookup: CDR1 GTSNPN, CDR2 SVGIG (reference sequence). The CDR3 has 14 amino acids. V gave up 6 bases and J gave up 3 bases; unmatched junction bases: 7. The DNA of the CDR3 is TGTGCCTGTCAGGGGGCGTGGGACAATCAGCCCCAGCATTTT. Translation: CACQGAWDNQPQHF. Full variable domain (missing parts from reference TRBV30 and TRBJ1-5): SQTIHQWPATLVQPVGSPLSLECTVEGTSNPNLYWYRQAAGRGLQLLFYSVGIGQISSEVPQNLSASRPQDRQFILSSKKLLLSDSGFYLCACQGAWDNQPQHFGDGTRLSIL.

Only a few counts were recorded for this clone. The V call is TRBV23-1, the J call TRBJ1-2; a weak D match, TRBD1 (5 bases). TRBV23-1 is flagged as an ORF with uncertain function. This CDR3 contains 17 residues. The CDR3 DNA sequence: TGCGCTAGACCAGTCAACGAGGGGCAGGATTCCGAGGTTGGCTACACCTTC. Its translation: CARPVNEGQDSEVGYTF.

The V gene is TRBV7-2, the J gene TRBJ2-1; D is possibly TRBD1 or TRBD2 (5 bases each). The CDR3 has 15 amino acids. Germline loops: CDR1 SGHTA, CDR2 FQGNSA. Trimming pared 5 bases from V and 5 bases from J, leaving 16 bases between. Here the CDR3 DNA reads TGTGCCAGCAGCCTGGATCGGGGACGAAACAATGAGCAGTTCTTC. Its protein product is CASSLDRGRNNEQFF. Using reference TRBV7-2 and TRBJ2-1 for the parts outside the CDR3, the full variable domain is GAGVSQSPSNKVTEKGKDVELRCDPISGHTALYWYRQSLGQGLEFLIYFQGNSAPDKSGLPSDRFSAERTGGSVSTLTIQRTQQEDSAVYLCASSLDRGRNNEQFFGPGTRLTVL.

The sample holds a few counts of this clone. V is TRBV10-2 and J is TRBJ2-3; no definite D call. The V gene lost 0 bases and the J gene lost 2 bases, with 6 bases spanning the gap. Per germline, CDR1 WSHSY and CDR2 SAAADI. The CDR3 covers 14 residues. The CDR3: CASSESRTTDTQYF. DNA of the CDR3: TGCGCCAGCAGTGAGTCAAGGACCACAGATACGCAGTATTTT.

This clone was seen ten or more times. Sequence at one end of the junction differs from germline and may be a read error. This chain links TRBV6-6 with TRBJ2-3; TRBD2 matches at 8 bases. CDR3 length equals 13 residues. The V gene's germline CDR1 is MNHNY and CDR2 SVGAGI (reference sequence). The CDR3 DNA is TGTGCCAGCAGTTCGACATCCGGGACTAGGACGAATTTT. Amino acid sequence: CASSSTSGTRTNF.

This clone was found a few times. The chain combines TRBV7-3 with TRBJ2-1; D not certain. The CDR3 totals 13 residues. The V end was cut by 5 bases, the J end by 8 bases, with 13 bases between. CDR1 is SGHTA, CDR2 FQGTGA, per germline. The CDR3 DNA reads TGTGCCAGCAGCCTCACGTATGGGTATGAGCAGTTCTTC. Amino acids: CASSLTYGYEQFF.

This clone was seen a handful of times. CDR3 nucleotide sequence: TGTGCCAGCAGCTCGGGACTAGCGGGGGGGGTAGAGACCCAGTACTTC. It specifies CASSSGLAGGVETQYF. The chain joins TRBV5-4 to TRBJ2-5, with 16 nucleotides matching TRBD2. CDR1 SGHNT and CDR2 YYREEE come from the germline V gene (reference sequence). CDR3 length: 16 amino acids. V was pared by 3 bases and J by 4 bases, with 3 bases of the junction left unmatched.

This clone was seen only a few times. This chain links TRBV5-6 with TRBJ2-7, with D possibly TRBD2 on 5 matching bases. With 5 bases removed from V and 0 bases from J, the gap between germline ends came to 12 bases. The CDR3 sequence is 14 residues long. Germline V gives CDR1 SGHDT, CDR2 YYEEEE. CDR3 in amino acids: CASRTSGSSYEQYV. The CDR3 nucleotides are TGTGCCAGCAGAACCTCGGGGAGCTCCTACGAGCAGTACGTC.